A single sample is the source of the 9 T cell receptor beta chains below, sequenced in a study of T-cell reconstitution after alpha-beta-depleted transplantation in children. As it was prepared, the TCRbeta library received unique molecular identifiers. TCRdb re-derived calls from the PCR reads in MiXCR, one entry per CDR3 protein. The sample holds around 120,000 distinct CDR3 sequences, more than 20% seen once. The sequences come from PBMCs, mostly from graft donor cells, collected 180 days after TCRalphabeta/CD19-depleted stem cell transplant. The receptors stem from a male patient aged 2 to 10 who had a stem cell transplant for chronic granulomatous disease, so the T cells may come from the graft donor.

This clonotype was observed at least ten times. This chain connects TRBV20-1 to TRBJ2-1, with 7 positions matching TRBD2. The germline V gene has CDR1 DFQATT and CDR2 SNEGSKA (reference sequence). The CDR3 spans 15 residues. After removal of 4 bases from V and 8 bases from J, the junction contained 14 bases not matched to a gene. Written as DNA, the CDR3 is TGCAGTGCTACCTCGGGGCGGGAGCGGCGTGATGAGCAGTTCTTC. This codes for CSATSGRERRDEQFF.

This clonotype was found many times. This chain links TRBV24-1 with TRBJ2-1; 11 positions match TRBD2. This CDR3 spans 15 amino acids. The ends lost 3 bases at V and 4 bases at J; junction bases unmatched: 1. Germline V lookup: CDR1 KGHDR, CDR2 SFDVKD. CDR3 nucleotide sequence: TGTGCCACCAGTGATCCTAGCGGGAGGTACAATGAGCAGTTCTTC. Translated, it gives CATSDPSGRYNEQFF.

This clonotype was counted ten times or more. This chain joins TRBV29-1 and TRBJ2-3; D is possibly TRBD2 (5 bases). Germline V lookup: CDR1 SQVTM, CDR2 ANQGSEA. V gave up 7 bases and J gave up 1 base, with 12 bases separating them. This CDR3 contains 13 residues. The CDR3 DNA follows: TGCAGCGGGAGAGGAGGCCGCACAGATACGCAGTATTTT. It specifies CSGRGGRTDTQYF.

This clonotype was counted only a few times. J is TRBJ2-1 and V is TRBV10-3; D assignment may be TRBD1 or TRBD2 (6 bases each). Looked up from germline, CDR1 is ENHRY and CDR2 is SYGVKD. Trimming shortened V by 6 bases and J by 7 bases, and 16 bases separated the two germline ends. This CDR3 has 14 residues. The CDR3 region has the DNA TGTGCCATCAGCGTCCGTGGGGGGCCAAATGAGCAGTTCTTC. Translated: CAISVRGGPNEQFF.

The table lists this clonotype with many counts. The V call is TRBV7-3, the J call TRBJ2-3; no clear D. V gave up 5 bases and J gave up 6 bases, with 18 bases separating them. The CDR3 has 15 residues. The germline CDR1 and CDR2 sequences are SGHTA and FQGTGA. CDR3 region: CASSPRGGVADTQYF. The CDR3 DNA follows: TGTGCCAGCAGCCCAAGAGGCGGTGTCGCGGATACGCAGTATTTT.

This rearrangement joins TRBV20-1 to TRBJ2-3; unclear D gene. Germline V lookup: CDR1 DFQATT, CDR2 SNEGSKA (reference sequence). Between the trimmed V and J ends, which lost 6 bases and 4 bases, there was a span of 8 bases. The CDR3 covers 11 residues. CDR3 coding DNA: TGCAGTGCCATTTGGTCAGATACGCAGTATTTT. Translating gives CSAIWSDTQYF.

V gene TRBV29-1 combines with J gene TRBJ2-7, with 11 nucleotides matching TRBD1. Trimming cost V 6 bases and J 3 bases; bases outside gene matches: 1. The CDR3 consists of 12 residues. Germline lookup yields CDR1 SQVTM and CDR2 ANQGSEA. CDR3 nucleotides: TGCAGCGTGGGACAGGGGGACTACGAGCAGTACTTC. Translation gives CSVGQGDYEQYF.

This clonotype was counted at least ten times. The V call is TRBV4-3, the J call TRBJ2-7; D not certain. The CDR3 runs to 16 residues. V lost 0 bases and J lost 0, with 12 bases in between. Germline V gene lookup returns CDR1 LGHNA and CDR2 YSLEER. CDR3 DNA: TGCGCCAGCAGCCAAGATCGTAACGATCCCTCCTACGAGCAGTACTTC. It yields the protein CASSQDRNDPSYEQYF.

This clonotype appeared a few times. CDR3: CASSPRDTNYGYTF. The CDR3, as DNA: TGCGCCAGCAGCCCCCGGGACACCAACTATGGCTACACCTTC. This chain uses TRBV5-1 with TRBJ1-2; D may be TRBD1 (6 bases). Germline CDR1 is SGHRS and CDR2 is YFSETQ. Trimming pared 4 bases from V and 2 bases from J, leaving 12 bases between. This CDR3 is built from 14 residues.